This T cell receptor (beta chain) appears in the sequencing data of a study of T-cell memory formation after mild COVID-19. Study results and limitations: Largely, contracting CD4+ clones fell within CM and EM, and contracting CD8+ clones within EMRA. The appearance of some responding clones in pre-infection memory suggested that cross-reactive memory joined.

The CDR3 covers 14 residues. V was shortened by 7 bases and J by 4 bases, with 13 bases between the two germline ends. From germline, CDR1 is MNHEY and CDR2 SVGEGT. 5'RACE primed at constant segments yielded TCR alpha and TCR beta cDNA libraries bearing sample barcodes and UMIs. TCRdb itself ran the 5' RACE reads through MiXCR, one entry per CDR3 protein. The sample holds just over 400,000 distinct CDR3 sequences, 23% seen once. For this clonotype: Its matching antigen is unknown.

The specimen sequenced was PBMCs or a T cell subset sorted from them (not recorded which). The TCR was taken from an adult woman who had mild COVID-19 (a few samples of this study predate the infection). Cell type and time point are not known. The chain joins TRBV6-2 or TRBV6-3 to TRBJ2-2; perhaps TRBD1 as D (6 bases). CDR3 in amino acids: CASTEQGFTGELFF. CDR3 coding DNA: TGTGCCAGCACCGAACAGGGTTTCACCGGGGAGCTGTTTTTT.